This T cell receptor (beta chain) was found in a study of cytomegalovirus exposure and HLA in healthy donors. Germline assignment: CDR1 SQVTM and CDR2 ANQGSEA. This CDR3 has 12 amino acids. Germline trimming cut 6 bases from V and 2 bases from J; bases unmatched to any gene: 2. Use of 60 Vbeta and 13 Jbeta primers characterized the PCR. Clones were read by immunoSEQ multiplex PCR, and TCRdb kept only the in-frame ones, dropping some. The sample table includes 100,000 to 150,000 clones. Comment on this clone: Antigen unknown. The same CDR3 is also encoded by other DNA sequences in this sample.

Healthy individuals who donated bone marrow served as the donors. Overall study results and limits: A later analysis associated 16,951 TCR beta sequences with HLA alleles at a 0.05 false discovery rate. Most TCR beta V segments were productive about 90% or about 30% of the time in an earlier analysis.

V is TRBV29-1 and J is TRBJ2-5, with 8 bases aligning to TRBD1. The sequencing sample was made of PBMCs. This sequence originates from a man younger than 35 in good health and CMV-seronegative. The CDR3 nucleotides are TGCAGCGTGGGACAGGTACAAGAGACCCAGTACTTC. This codes for CSVGQVQETQYF.